Listed below are T cell receptor beta chains from one sample, sequenced in a study of cytomegalovirus exposure and HLA in healthy donors. Assay: immunoSEQ multiplex PCR; the TCRdb copy retains only in-frame clones and omits some. This sample has fewer than 95,000 clones, with about two thirds found just once. The material sequenced was PBMCs. The source is a woman aged 45-59 years in good health and CMV-seropositive. CDR3s include the opening cysteine and the closing phenylalanine or tryptophan. The D gene is left open where the match is weak.

V	length	D	CDR3
TRBV2	15	.	CASSEFQGTGHEQFF
TRBV28	14	TRBD1	CASSRGQGSYGYTF
TRBV5-1	15	TRBD1	CASKTIPQGDTEAFF
TRBV6-6	11	TRBD1	CASSRDREAFF
TRBV6-5	14	TRBD1	CASSSLDRGYEQYF
TRBV27	15	TRBD2	CASTPERGSYNEQFF
TRBV7-2	16	.	CASSSDSQSSYNEQFF
TRBV13	16	.	CASSRALAYSTDTQYF
TRBV29-1	10	.	CSVEDLRAFF
TRBV5-4	15	TRBD2	CASSWGTSGGNEQFF
TRBV6-6	13	TRBD1	CASRRQGNTEAFF
TRBV6-1	13	TRBD2	CASCLAGAREQYF
TRBV6-5	14	.	CASTDRKVNTEAFF
TRBV9	14	TRBD1	CASSVGQGGTEAFF
TRBV6-1	17	.	CASSEETTDYSNQPQHF
TRBV9	16	.	CASSGPWTEKNTEAFF
TRBV6-1	16	TRBD1	CASSGVSGTDTYEQYF
TRBV15	16	TRBD2	CATSRDGGGFYNEQFF
TRBV14	13	.	CASSQWTRGEQYF
TRBV13	15	TRBD2	CASSVASGSTDTQYF
TRBV30	14	.	CAWNDLSTYNEQFF
TRBV5-1	16	TRBD2	CASSFTSGGAGNEQFF
TRBV27	14	.	CASSLREPADTQYF
TRBV7-9	14	.	CASSPRQYVNTIYF
TRBV5-6	13	.	CASSLDGGEEAFF
TRBV11-2	14	.	CASSLDPTAGRLFF
TRBV5-1	16	TRBD2	CASSHGLAGVTGELFF
TRBV19	12	.	CASPPRGAGYTF
TRBV29-1	13	.	CSVERGGQETQYF
TRBV7-6	17	TRBD1	CASSFTASGQGNSPLHF
TRBV19	19	TRBD2	CASSITGSGVSSGANVLTF
TRBV11-1	12	.	CASSPNNNEQFF
TRBV28	18	TRBD1	CASSSGTGGSLGANVLTF
TRBV18	13	.	CASSPGQNTEAFF
TRBV16	13	.	CASSQTGAEPQHF
TRBV4-1	20	TRBD2	CASSRQPPELAGSNTDTQYF